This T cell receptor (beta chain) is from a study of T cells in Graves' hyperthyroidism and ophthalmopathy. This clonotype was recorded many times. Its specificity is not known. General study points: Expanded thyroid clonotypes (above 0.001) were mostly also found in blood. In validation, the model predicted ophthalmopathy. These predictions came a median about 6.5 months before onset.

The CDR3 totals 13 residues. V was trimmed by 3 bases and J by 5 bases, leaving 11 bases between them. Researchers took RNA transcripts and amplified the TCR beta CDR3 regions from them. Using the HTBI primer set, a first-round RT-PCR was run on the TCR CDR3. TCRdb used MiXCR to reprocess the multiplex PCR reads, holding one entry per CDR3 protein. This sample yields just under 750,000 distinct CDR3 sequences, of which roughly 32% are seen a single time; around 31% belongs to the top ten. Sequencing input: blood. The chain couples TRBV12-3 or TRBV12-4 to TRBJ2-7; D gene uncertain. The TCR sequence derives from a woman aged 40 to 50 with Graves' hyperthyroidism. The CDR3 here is CASSLQVLDEQYF. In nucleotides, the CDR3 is TGTGCCAGCAGTTTGCAGGTACTCGACGAGCAGTACTTC.